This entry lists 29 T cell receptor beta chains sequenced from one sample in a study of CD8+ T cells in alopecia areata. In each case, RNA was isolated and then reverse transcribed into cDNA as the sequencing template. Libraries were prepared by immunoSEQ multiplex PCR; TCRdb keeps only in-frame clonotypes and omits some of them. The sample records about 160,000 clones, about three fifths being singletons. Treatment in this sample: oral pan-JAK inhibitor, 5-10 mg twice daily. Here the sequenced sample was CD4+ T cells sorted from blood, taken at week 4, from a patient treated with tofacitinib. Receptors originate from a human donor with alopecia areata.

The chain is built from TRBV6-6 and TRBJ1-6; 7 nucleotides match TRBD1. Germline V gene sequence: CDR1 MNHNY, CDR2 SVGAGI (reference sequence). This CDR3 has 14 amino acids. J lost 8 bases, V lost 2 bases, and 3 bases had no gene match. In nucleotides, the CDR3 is TGTGCCAGCAGTTACAAGGGGGCGGATTCACCCCTCCACTTT. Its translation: CASSYKGADSPLHF.

The CDR3 here is CASSPSGGGEKLFF. DNA for the CDR3: TGTGCCAGCAGTCCCTCAGGGGGTGGGGAAAAACTGTTTTTT. The chain is built from TRBV25-1 and TRBJ1-4; 7 bases are a match to TRBD1. Germline CDR1 is MGHDK and CDR2 is SYGVNS. Germline trimming cut 5 bases from V and 8 bases from J; bases unmatched to any gene: 8. This CDR3 has 14 amino acids.

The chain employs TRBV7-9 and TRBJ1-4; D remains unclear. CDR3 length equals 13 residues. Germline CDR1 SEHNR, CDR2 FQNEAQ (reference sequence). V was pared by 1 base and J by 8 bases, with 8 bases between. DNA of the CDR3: TGTGCCAGCAGCTTAGAAGGTAGAGAAAAACTGTTTTTT. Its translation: CASSLEGREKLFF.

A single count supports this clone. Written as DNA, the CDR3 is TGTGCTAGTGCCCTTGGAGATACGCAGTATTTT. Residues: CASALGDTQYF. The genes are TRBV12-5 and TRBJ2-3; D remains unclear. This CDR3 comprises 11 residues. CDR1 is LGHNT, CDR2 FRNRAP, per germline. Trimming took 7 bases from V and 5 from J, leaving 7 bases between them. Drawing the rest from reference TRBV12-5 and TRBJ2-3, the complete variable domain is DARVTQTPRHKVTEMGQEVTMRCQPILGHNTVFWYRQTMMQGLELLAYFRNRAPLDDSGMPKDRFSAEMPDATLATLKIQPSEPRDSAVYFCASALGDTQYFGPGTRLTVL.

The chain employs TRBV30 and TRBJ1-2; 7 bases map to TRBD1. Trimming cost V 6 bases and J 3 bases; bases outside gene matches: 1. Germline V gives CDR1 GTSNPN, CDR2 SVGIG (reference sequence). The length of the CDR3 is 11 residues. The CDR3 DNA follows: TGTGCCTGCGGACAGGACTATGGCTACACCTTC. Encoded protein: CACGQDYGYTF.

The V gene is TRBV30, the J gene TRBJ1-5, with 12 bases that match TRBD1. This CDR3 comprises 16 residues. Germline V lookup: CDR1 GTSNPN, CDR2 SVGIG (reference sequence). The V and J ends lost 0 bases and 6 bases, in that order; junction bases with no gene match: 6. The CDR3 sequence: CAWSVGQGARAQPQHF. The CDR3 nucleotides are TGTGCCTGGAGTGTGGGACAGGGGGCGCGAGCTCAGCCCCAGCATTTT.

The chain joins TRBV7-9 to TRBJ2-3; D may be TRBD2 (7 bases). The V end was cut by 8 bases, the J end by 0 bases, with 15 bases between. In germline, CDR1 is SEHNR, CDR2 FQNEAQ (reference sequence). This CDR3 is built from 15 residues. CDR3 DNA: TGTGCCAGCTCCCCGCGGGGGCAAAGCACAGATACGCAGTATTTT. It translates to CASSPRGQSTDTQYF. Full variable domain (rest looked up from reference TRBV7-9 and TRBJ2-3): DTGVSQNPRHKITKRGQNVTFRCDPISEHNRLYWYRQTLGQGPEFLTYFQNEAQLEKSRLLSDRFSAERPKGSFSTLEIQRTEQGDSAMYLCASSPRGQSTDTQYFGPGTRLTVL.

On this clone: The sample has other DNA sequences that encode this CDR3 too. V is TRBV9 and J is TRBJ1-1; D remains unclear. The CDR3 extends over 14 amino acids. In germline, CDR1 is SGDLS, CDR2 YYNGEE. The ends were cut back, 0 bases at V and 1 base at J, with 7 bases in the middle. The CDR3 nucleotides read TGTGCCAGCAGCGTAGTTGGTGGGAACACTGAAGCTTTCTTT. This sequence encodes CASSVVGGNTEAFF.

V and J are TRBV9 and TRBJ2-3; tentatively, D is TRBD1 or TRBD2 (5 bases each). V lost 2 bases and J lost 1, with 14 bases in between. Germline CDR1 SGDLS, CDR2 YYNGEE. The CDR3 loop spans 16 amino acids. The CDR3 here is CASSVAPGTGTDTQYF. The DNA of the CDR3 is TGTGCCAGCAGCGTTGCCCCCGGGACGGGCACAGATACGCAGTATTTT.

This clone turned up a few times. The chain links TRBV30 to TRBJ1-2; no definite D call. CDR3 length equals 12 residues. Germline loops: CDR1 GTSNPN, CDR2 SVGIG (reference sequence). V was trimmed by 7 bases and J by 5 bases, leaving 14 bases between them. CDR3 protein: CASAQRLYGYTF. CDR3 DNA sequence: TGTGCCTCAGCCCAGCGTCTGTATGGCTACACCTTC.

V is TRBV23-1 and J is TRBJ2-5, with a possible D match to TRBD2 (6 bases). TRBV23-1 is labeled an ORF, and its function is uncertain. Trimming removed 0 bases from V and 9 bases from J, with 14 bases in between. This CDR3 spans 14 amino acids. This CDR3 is CASSQSGVRRAQYF. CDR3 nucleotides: TGCGCCAGCAGTCAATCGGGAGTCCGGAGGGCCCAGTACTTC.

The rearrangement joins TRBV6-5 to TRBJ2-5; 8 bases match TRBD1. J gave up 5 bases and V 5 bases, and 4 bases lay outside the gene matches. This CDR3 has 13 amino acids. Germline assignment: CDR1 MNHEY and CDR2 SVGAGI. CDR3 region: CASSAGTGETQYF. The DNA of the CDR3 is TGTGCCAGCAGTGCGGGGACAGGCGAGACCCAGTACTTC.

CDR3 sequence: CASSGPGQGVYGYTF. CDR3 coding DNA: TGTGCCAGCAGTGGACCGGGACAGGGCGTCTACGGCTACACCTTC. V and J are TRBV6-5 and TRBJ1-2; 9 positions match TRBD1. V was clipped by 5 bases and J by 8 bases; unmatched bases: 12. CDR3 size: 15 residues. Germline-derived CDR1 and CDR2 are MNHEY and SVGAGI.

The CDR3 bases are TGTGCCAGCAGCGCTGTGACAGGGAGAACAGATACGCAGTATTTT. Its protein product is CASSAVTGRTDTQYF. J is TRBJ2-3 and V is TRBV9; 7 bases are shared with TRBD1. Germline CDR1 SGDLS, CDR2 YYNGEE. V shed 3 bases, J shed 3 bases, and the junction held 7 bases outside the gene matches. The CDR3 consists of 15 residues.

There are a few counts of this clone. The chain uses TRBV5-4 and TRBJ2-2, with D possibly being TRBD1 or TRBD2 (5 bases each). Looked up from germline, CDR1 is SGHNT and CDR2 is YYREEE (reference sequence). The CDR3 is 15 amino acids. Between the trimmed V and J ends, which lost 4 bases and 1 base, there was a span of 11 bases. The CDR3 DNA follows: TGTGCCAGCAGCGTGGGACCCTTGAACACCGGGGAGCTGTTTTTT. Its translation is CASSVGPLNTGELFF.

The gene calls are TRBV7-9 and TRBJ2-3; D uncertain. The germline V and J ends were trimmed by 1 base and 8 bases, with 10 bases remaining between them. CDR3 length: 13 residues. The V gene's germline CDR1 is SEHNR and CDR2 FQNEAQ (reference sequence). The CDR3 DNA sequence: TGTGCCAGCAGCTTAGATTCAGTGGGTACGCAGTATTTT. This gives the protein CASSLDSVGTQYF.

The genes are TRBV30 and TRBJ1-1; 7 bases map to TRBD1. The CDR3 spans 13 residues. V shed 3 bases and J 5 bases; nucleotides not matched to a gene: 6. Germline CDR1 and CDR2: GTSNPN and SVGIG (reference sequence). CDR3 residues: CAWRGTAGTEAFF. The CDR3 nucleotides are TGTGCCTGGAGAGGGACAGCGGGAACTGAAGCTTTCTTT. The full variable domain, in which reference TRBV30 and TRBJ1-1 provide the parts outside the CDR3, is SQTIHQWPATLVQPVGSPLSLECTVEGTSNPNLYWYRQAAGRGLQLLFYSVGIGQISSEVPQNLSASRPQDRQFILSSKKLLLSDSGFYLCAWRGTAGTEAFFGQGTRLTVV.

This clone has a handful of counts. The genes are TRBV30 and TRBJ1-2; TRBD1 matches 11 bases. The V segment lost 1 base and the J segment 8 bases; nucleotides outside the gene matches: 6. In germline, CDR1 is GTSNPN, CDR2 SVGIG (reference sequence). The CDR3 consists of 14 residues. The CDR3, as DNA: TGTGCCTGGAGTGGGGACAGGGGGTTAAGAGGCTACACCTTC. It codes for CAWSGDRGLRGYTF.

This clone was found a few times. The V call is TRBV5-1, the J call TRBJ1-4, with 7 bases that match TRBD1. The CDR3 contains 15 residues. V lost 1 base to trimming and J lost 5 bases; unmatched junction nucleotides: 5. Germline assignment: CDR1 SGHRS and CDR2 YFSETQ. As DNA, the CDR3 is TGCGCCAGCAGCTTGCTGAGGGGGCCGAATGAAAAACTGTTTTTT. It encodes CASSLLRGPNEKLFF.

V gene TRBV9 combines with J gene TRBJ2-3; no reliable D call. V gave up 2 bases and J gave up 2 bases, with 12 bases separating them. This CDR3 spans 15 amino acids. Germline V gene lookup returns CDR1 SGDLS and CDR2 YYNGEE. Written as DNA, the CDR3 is TGTGCCAGCAGCGTGACCCAGGTAACCACAGATACGCAGTATTTT. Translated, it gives CASSVTQVTTDTQYF.

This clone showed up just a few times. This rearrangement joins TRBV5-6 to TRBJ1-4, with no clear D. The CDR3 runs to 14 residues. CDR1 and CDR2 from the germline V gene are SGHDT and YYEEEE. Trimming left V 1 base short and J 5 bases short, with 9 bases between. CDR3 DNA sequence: TGTGCCAGCAGCTTGTTACGACAAAATGAAAAACTGTTTTTT. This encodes CASSLLRQNEKLFF.

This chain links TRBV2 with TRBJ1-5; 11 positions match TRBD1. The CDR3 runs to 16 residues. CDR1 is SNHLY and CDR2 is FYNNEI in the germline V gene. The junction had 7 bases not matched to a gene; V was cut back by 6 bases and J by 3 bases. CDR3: CASSRGQGATNQPQHF. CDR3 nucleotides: TGTGCCAGCAGCAGAGGACAGGGGGCAACCAATCAGCCCCAGCATTTT.

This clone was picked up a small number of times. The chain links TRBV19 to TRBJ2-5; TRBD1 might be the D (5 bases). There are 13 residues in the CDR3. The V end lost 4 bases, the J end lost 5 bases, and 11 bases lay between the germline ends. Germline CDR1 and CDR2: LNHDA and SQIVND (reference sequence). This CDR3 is CASSKGARETQYF. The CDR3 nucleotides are TGTGCCAGTAGTAAAGGGGCGAGGGAGACCCAGTACTTC.

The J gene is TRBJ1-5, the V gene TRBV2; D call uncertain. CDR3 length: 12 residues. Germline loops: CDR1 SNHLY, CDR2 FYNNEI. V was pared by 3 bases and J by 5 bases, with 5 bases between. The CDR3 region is CASSEVHQPQHF. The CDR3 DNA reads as TGTGCCAGCAGTGAGGTGCATCAGCCCCAGCATTTT.

The CDR3 protein is CASSISGAGSYEQYF. As DNA, the CDR3 is TGTGCCAGTAGTATAAGTGGAGCGGGGTCCTACGAGCAGTACTTC. This rearrangement joins TRBV19 to TRBJ2-7, with TRBD2 identical over 7 bases. After removal of 2 bases from V and 1 base from J, the junction contained 5 bases not matched to a gene. CDR1 LNHDA and CDR2 SQIVND come from the germline V gene (reference sequence). The CDR3 covers 15 residues.

CDR3 protein: CASSQGAGYSYTQYF. CDR3 bases: TGTGCCAGCAGCCAAGGAGCGGGGTACTCCTATACGCAGTATTTT. The gene calls are TRBV14 and TRBJ2-3; 7 nucleotides match TRBD2. The ends lost 1 base at V and 7 bases at J; junction bases unmatched: 8. The CDR3 spans 15 residues. CDR1 SGHDN and CDR2 FVKESK come from the germline V gene.

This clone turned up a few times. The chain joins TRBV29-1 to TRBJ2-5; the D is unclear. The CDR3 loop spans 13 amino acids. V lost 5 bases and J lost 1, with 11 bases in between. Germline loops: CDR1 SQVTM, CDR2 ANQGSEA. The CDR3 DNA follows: TGCAGCGTTATATACCAGAGCCAAGAGACCCAGTACTTC. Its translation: CSVIYQSQETQYF.

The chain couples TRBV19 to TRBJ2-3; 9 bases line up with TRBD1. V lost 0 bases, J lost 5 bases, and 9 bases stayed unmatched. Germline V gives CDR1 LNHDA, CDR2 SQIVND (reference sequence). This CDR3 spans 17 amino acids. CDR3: CASSIDPRDRVEDTQYF. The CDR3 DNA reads TGTGCCAGTAGTATAGACCCCCGGGACAGGGTAGAAGATACGCAGTATTTT.

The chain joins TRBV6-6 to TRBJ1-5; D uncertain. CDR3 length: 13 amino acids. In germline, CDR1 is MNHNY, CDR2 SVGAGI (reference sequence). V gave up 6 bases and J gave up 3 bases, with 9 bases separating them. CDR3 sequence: CASRQVPNQPQHF. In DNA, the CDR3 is TGTGCCAGCAGGCAGGTCCCCAATCAGCCCCAGCATTTT.